Listed below are T cell receptor beta chains from one sample, sequenced in a study of T-cell reconstitution after alpha-beta-depleted transplantation in children. One entry per CDR3 protein, called by TCRdb with MiXCR from the PCR reads. The sample shows around 22,000 distinct CDR3 sequences, approximately 10% of them seen only once. The starting material was PBMCs from the stem cell graft donor, obtained from the stem cell graft. Receptor source: a human donor who donated a stem cell graft to a child with chronic granulomatous disease. CDR3s include the opening cysteine and the closing phenylalanine or tryptophan. A D gene is named only where the DNA matches it firmly. For some rows the clone size is stated as once, few or many, or as a class when expanded; others skip it.

TRBJ2-7 | - | TRBV3-1 | 16 | - | TGTGCCACCTCCCAAGATTGGGAGCGGGCCCGGGGGGAGCAGTACTTC | CATSQDWERARGEQYF
TRBJ2-5 | TRBD2 | TRBV7-2 | 13 | many | TGTGCCAGCAGCATAGGGAGGGGAGAGACCCAGTACTTC | CASSIGRGETQYF
TRBJ2-1 | - | TRBV27 | 17 | many | TGTGCCAGCAGTTTATCGAAAAGCGATTACCGCCCCAATGAGCAGTTCTTC | CASSLSKSDYRPNEQFF
TRBJ2-4 | - | TRBV9 | 13 | many | TGTGCCAGCAGCGTAGGGGGGAGAGACATTCAGTACTTC | CASSVGGRDIQYF
TRBJ2-3 | TRBD2 | TRBV4-3 | 17 | many | TGCGCCAGCAGCCAAGATGGACTAGAGGATAGCACAGATACGCAGTATTTT | CASSQDGLEDSTDTQYF
TRBJ2-3 | - | TRBV20-1 | 14 | many | TGCAGTGCGCACAGTAGACGCTTCACAGATACGCAGTATTTT | CSAHSRRFTDTQYF
TRBJ2-7 | - | TRBV12-3/TRBV12-4 | 12 | many | TGTGCCACCGCGGTTGATGGTTACGAGCAGTACTTC | CATAVDGYEQYF
TRBJ1-1 | - | TRBV20-1 | 15 | many | TGCAGTGCGTGGCTCACCGAAGGACGGTTTACTGAAGCTTTCTTT | CSAWLTEGRFTEAFF
TRBJ2-2 | TRBD1 | TRBV5-5 | 16 | many | TGTGCCAGCAGCGTTTATCGGACAGGGGGCACCGGGGAGCTGTTTTTT | CASSVYRTGGTGELFF
TRBJ1-2 | - | TRBV20-1 | 17 | medium-sized | TGCAGTGCTAGAGCAGGACAGCCTCTCCCAGCTAACTATGGCTACACCTTC | CSARAGQPLPANYGYTF
TRBJ2-7 | - | TRBV7-8 | 13 | many | TGTGCCAGCAGCTTAACTGACTACTACGAGCAGTACTTC | CASSLTDYYEQYF
TRBJ2-5 | TRBD2 | TRBV5-1 | 17 | many | TGCGCCAGCAGCTTGGCCGCGACTAGCGGGGGGATACAGACCCAGTACTTC | CASSLAATSGGIQTQYF
TRBJ2-7 | - | TRBV20-1 | 14 | - | TGCAGTGCCGCCGAGGCAGGGGCTTTACACGAGCAGTACTTC | CSAAEAGALHEQYF
TRBJ2-5 | - | TRBV6-2/TRBV6-3 | 14 | many | TGTGCCAGCAGTTCCCCAGGGAGCGGGGAGACCCAGTACTTC | CASSSPGSGETQYF